Listed below are T cell receptor beta chains from one sample, sequenced in a study of blood T cell repertoires in COVID-19. The table came from immunoSEQ multiplex PCR; TCRdb's copy has only in-frame clones and leaves some out. The sample lists about 190,000 clones; around 80% were seen once. The source material was peripheral blood. These receptors all come from a woman older than 75 with active or convalescent COVID-19. Each CDR3 is given with its conserved first and last residue. D genes are given only for firm matches. Size is omitted from some rows. Given values are once, few, many or a class for expanded clones.

cdr3_length j_call v_call d_call clone_size cdr3_nt cdr3_aa
19 TRBJ2-3 TRBV14 TRBD2 - TGTGCCAGCAGCCAATGGAGTCTAGCGGGGTTGGGCGGCACAGATACGCAGTATTTT CASSQWSLAGLGGTDTQYF
13 TRBJ1-1 TRBV5-5 - - TGTGCCAGCAGCTTGGCGTCAGGGACTGAAGCTTTCTTT CASSLASGTEAFF
13 TRBJ1-2 TRBV28 - - TGTGCCACCCGACGGAGGGTGGGGTATGGCTACACCTTC CATRRRVGYGYTF
11 TRBJ2-1 TRBV18 - once TGTGCCAGCTCACCAGGAGGTGAGCAGTTCTTC CASSPGGEQFF
16 TRBJ1-3 TRBV20-1 - - TGCAGTGCTAGTAGGCGGGGGGCCGACTCTGGAAACACCATATATTTT CSASRRGADSGNTIYF
14 TRBJ2-3 TRBV19 - - TGTGCCAGTGGCAGGGCCAAAATCACAGATACGCAGTATTTT CASGRAKITDTQYF
13 TRBJ2-7 TRBV24-1 TRBD2 - TGTGCCACCAGTGAAGGGGACTCGGGGGGGCAGTACTTC CATSEGDSGGQYF
14 TRBJ1-3 TRBV30 - - TGTGCCTGGAGGAATGGCGGGGCTGGAAACACCATATATTTT CAWRNGGAGNTIYF
14 TRBJ1-3 TRBV18 TRBD1 - TGTGCCAGCTCACCCGGACAGGCTGGAAACACCATATATTTT CASSPGQAGNTIYF
15 TRBJ2-5 TRBV11-2 - once TGTGCCAGCAGCTCAGTGGCAGGGAACCAAGAGACCCAGTACTTC CASSSVAGNQETQYF
16 TRBJ1-1 TRBV5-1 TRBD1 - TGCGCCAGCAGCTTGGCGGGACAGGTAATGAACACTGAAGCTTTCTTT CASSLAGQVMNTEAFF
15 TRBJ2-3 TRBV10-2 TRBD2 few TGCGCCAGCAGTGAGTCAACAGGAACCGGGACTAGGCGGTATTTT CASSESTGTGTRRYF
16 TRBJ1-2 TRBV3-1/TRBV3-2 TRBD1 - TGTGCCAGCAGCCAAGGGACAGGGGGTTACATCGGTGGCTACACCTTC CASSQGTGGYIGGYTF
14 TRBJ1-3 TRBV28 TRBD1 once TGTGCCGCTTACTCCGGGACAGCTGGAAACACCATATATTTT CAAYSGTAGNTIYF
14 TRBJ1-1 TRBV5-1 - once TGCGCCAGCAGCTTGGTTACTGCGGGCACTGAAGCTTTCTTT CASSLVTAGTEAFF
17 TRBJ1-3 TRBV7-8 - - TGTGCCAGCAGCTTACACTACACATCTCCCTCTGGAAACACCATATATTTT CASSLHYTSPSGNTIYF
13 TRBJ2-5 TRBV3-1/TRBV3-2 TRBD1 - TGTGCCAGCAGCCAGACAGGGGGCGAGACCCAGTACTTC CASSQTGGETQYF
15 TRBJ1-3 TRBV7-2 - - TGTGCCAGCAGCCTCCAGGGGAGCTCTGGAAACACCATATATTTT CASSLQGSSGNTIYF
13 TRBJ1-2 TRBV10-3 - - TGTGCCATCACTTCGGGACTCGGGGATGGCTACACCTTC CAITSGLGDGYTF
13 TRBJ2-7 TRBV4-3 - - TGCGCCAGCAGCCGGGGCCATTCCTACGAGCAGTACTTC CASSRGHSYEQYF
17 TRBJ2-3 TRBV5-1 TRBD2 - TGCGCCAGCAGCTCCACGCTAGCGGGGGGGTTCACAGATACGCAGTATTTT CASSSTLAGGFTDTQYF
14 TRBJ2-3 TRBV10-3 - - TGTGCCATCAATCCGGCAGGGGGCACAGATACGCAGTATTTT CAINPAGGTDTQYF
15 TRBJ1-1 TRBV7-3 - - TGTGCCAGCAGCCTGTACAGTAGGGGGAACACTGAAGCTTTCTTT CASSLYSRGNTEAFF
15 TRBJ1-5 TRBV5-1 - - TGCGCCCGCAGCTTGGCGGGGGGGGCAGGTCAGCCCCAGCATTTT CARSLAGGAGQPQHF
16 TRBJ2-5 TRBV28 TRBD1 - TGTGCCAGCAGGCAACCGGGACAGGGGATCAGCGAGACCCAGTACTTC CASRQPGQGISETQYF
16 TRBJ1-4 TRBV4-1 - - TGCGCCAGCAGCCCACCCAACTATAAACGCGAGGAAAAACTGTTTTTT CASSPPNYKREEKLFF
14 TRBJ2-5 TRBV4-3 TRBD2 - TGCGCCAGCAGCCCGACGGGGGGGACAGAGACCCAGTACTTC CASSPTGGTETQYF
15 TRBJ2-7 TRBV7-2 TRBD2 - TGTGCCAGCAGCTTATTAGCGGGGGGGCCCTACGAGCAGTACTTC CASSLLAGGPYEQYF
11 TRBJ1-1 TRBV30 - - TGTGCCTGGAGCTGGGCCACTGAAGCTTTCTTT CAWSWATEAFF
12 TRBJ1-2 TRBV2 TRBD1 - TGTGCCAGCAGGGGACAGGGTCGTGGCTACACCTTC CASRGQGRGYTF
14 TRBJ1-1 TRBV3-1/TRBV3-2 - few TGTGCCAGCAGCCAAGTTCTTCAGGCCGCTGAAGCTTTCTTT CASSQVLQAAEAFF
12 TRBJ2-3 TRBV7-9 - - TGTGCCGGAGACGAGGGAACAGATACGCAGTATTTT CAGDEGTDTQYF
15 TRBJ1-3 TRBV5-1 - - TGCGCCAGCAGCTTACGACAAAGCTCTGGAAACACCATATATTTT CASSLRQSSGNTIYF
14 TRBJ1-2 TRBV5-1 - - TGCGCCAGCAGCTTTCTTGAGGTCCGCTATGGCTACACCTTC CASSFLEVRYGYTF
13 TRBJ2-7 TRBV7-9 TRBD1 - TGTGCCAGCAGCTCTTGGACAGGCTACGAGCAGTACTTC CASSSWTGYEQYF
14 TRBJ2-1 TRBV9 - - TGTGCCAGCTGCCCCGGACTCTCCTACAATGAGCAGTTCTTC CASCPGLSYNEQFF
13 TRBJ2-5 TRBV12-3/TRBV12-4 - - TGTGCCAGCAGTTTTTACAGGGAAGAGACCCAGTACTTC CASSFYREETQYF